This entry describes one T cell receptor (beta chain). These data originate in a study of OX40 agonist ivuxolimab in advanced cancers. Study at large: Recorded diagnoses for dose-escalation patients were hepatocellular carcinoma, melanoma, renal cell or head and neck cancer. Age averaged around 58 years (range 23 to 79), and roughly 80% were male. Patients achieving partial responses numbered three: one hepatocellular carcinoma case and two cutaneous melanoma cases.

No patient had autoimmune disease or received systemic immunosuppression. The V end lost 6 bases, the J end lost 2 bases, and 14 bases lay between the germline ends. Germline loops: CDR1 MNHNS, CDR2 SASEGT. The CDR3 runs 15 residues. This table comes from immunoSEQ multiplex PCR, and its TCRdb copy is limited to in-frame clones, with some not included. The sample holds 81,000 or so clones; 85% to 95% are singletons and the top ten take 13% to 15%. This clonotype was sampled from an adult with an advanced solid tumor such as melanoma, head and neck, liver or kidney cancer. Material: CD4+ or CD8+ T cells sorted from blood, obtained in a trial of the OX40 agonist ivuxolimab. The rearrangement joins TRBV6-1 to TRBJ1-5; perhaps TRBD1 as D (5 bases). CDR3 nucleotides: TGTGCCAGCAGGGCCGAGGGGTGGGGCAATCAGCCCCAGCATTTT. Translated: CASRAEGWGNQPQHF.